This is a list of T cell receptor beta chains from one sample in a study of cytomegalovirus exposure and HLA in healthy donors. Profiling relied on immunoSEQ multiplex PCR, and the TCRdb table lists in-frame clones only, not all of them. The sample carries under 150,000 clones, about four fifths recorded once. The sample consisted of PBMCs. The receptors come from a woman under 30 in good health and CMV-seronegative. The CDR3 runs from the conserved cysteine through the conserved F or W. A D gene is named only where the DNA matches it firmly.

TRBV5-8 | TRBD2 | CASSLERGSPDTQYF
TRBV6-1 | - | CASSYTGAYGYTF
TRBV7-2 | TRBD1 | CASSPTTGQASGNTIYF
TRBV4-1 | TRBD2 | CASSLLAGATYEQYF
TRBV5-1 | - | CASSLTGHSKDEQFF
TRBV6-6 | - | CASSYSSYTDTQYF
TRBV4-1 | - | CASSQEVYREETQYF
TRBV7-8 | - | CASSLAPGQPQHF
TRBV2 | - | CASSDQVLYEQYF
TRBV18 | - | CASSPIEGIAFF
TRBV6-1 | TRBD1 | CASYRTGASTDTQYF
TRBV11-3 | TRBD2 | CASSLSVGGDQETQYF
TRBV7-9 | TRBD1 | CASSPRTGINEKLFF
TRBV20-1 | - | CSASAGPDGFF
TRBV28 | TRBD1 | CASSPPGQRPYGYTF
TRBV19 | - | CASSSGLEQETQYF
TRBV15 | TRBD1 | CATSRGQGNIQYF
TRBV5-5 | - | CASSWVAQEGGYTF
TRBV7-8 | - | CASKEDRYTDTQYF
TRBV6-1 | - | CASSEPRGKPYEQYF
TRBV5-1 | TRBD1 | CASSFGTGNEKLFF
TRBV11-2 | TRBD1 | CASSLNNRGRETQYF
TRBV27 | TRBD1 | CASSTRTGAYGYTF
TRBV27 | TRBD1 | CASSRSTGDLGDTQYF
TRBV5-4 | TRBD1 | CASSSQGARDTEAFF
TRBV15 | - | CATSRDQVDDGRGANYGYTF
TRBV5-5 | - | CASRLRLGQSNQPQHF
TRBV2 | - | CASSDRRRGELFF
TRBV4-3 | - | CASSPYSYTEAFF
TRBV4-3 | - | CASSSRGLEHYGYTF
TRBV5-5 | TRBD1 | CASSMGTANTEAFF
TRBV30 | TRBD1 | CAWSIQGAEKLFF
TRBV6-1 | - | CASSPTRGPYGYTF
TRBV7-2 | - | CASSLEVFGYGYTF
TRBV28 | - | CASCGGEVEAFF
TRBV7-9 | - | CASSNLRQGNQPQHF
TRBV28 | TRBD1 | CASSLSGPSRQGGYTF
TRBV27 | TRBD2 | CASSPSASGSYEQYF
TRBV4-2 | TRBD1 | CASSHGRDRGSYQPQHF
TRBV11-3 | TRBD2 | CASNSGSSYNEQFF
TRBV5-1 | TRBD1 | CASSLERDRGINEQYF
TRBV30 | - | CAWSGQVPDQPQHF
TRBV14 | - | CASSQVGGSPYNEQFF